What follows is one T cell receptor (beta chain) and its context. The CDR3 contains 20 residues. Per the germline V gene, CDR1 is LGHDT and CDR2 is YNNKEL (reference sequence). V lost 2 bases, J lost 0 bases, and 11 bases stayed unmatched. This specimen comes from a study of blood T cell repertoires in COVID-19. About the study: Samples taken during acute and convalescent COVID-19 were collected in the United States, Italy and Spain. T cells, B-cell-depleted T cells, or PBMCs provided the cDNA or gDNA that served as material.

In the source study's methods: Estimation of nucleated cell counts relied on the amplification of reference gene primers. Using immunoSEQ multiplex PCR, the repertoire was profiled, and TCRdb retains in-frame clones only, with some absent. That table supplies the V and J calls and clone size; D and trimming were determined from the DNA. The table shows 150,000 or so clones, with roughly 86% occurring only once. Sequencing was carried out using peripheral blood. V usage is TRBV3-1 (or the pseudogene TRBV3-2) and J usage is TRBJ2-6; TRBD2 agrees at 9 bases. The TCR sequence derives from a man aged 50 to 59 with active or convalescent COVID-19. The CDR3 spells CASSQYLAGMTRSGANVLTF. The CDR3 DNA reads as TGTGCCAGCAGCCAATACCTAGCGGGGATGACACGCTCTGGGGCCAACGTCCTGACTTTC.